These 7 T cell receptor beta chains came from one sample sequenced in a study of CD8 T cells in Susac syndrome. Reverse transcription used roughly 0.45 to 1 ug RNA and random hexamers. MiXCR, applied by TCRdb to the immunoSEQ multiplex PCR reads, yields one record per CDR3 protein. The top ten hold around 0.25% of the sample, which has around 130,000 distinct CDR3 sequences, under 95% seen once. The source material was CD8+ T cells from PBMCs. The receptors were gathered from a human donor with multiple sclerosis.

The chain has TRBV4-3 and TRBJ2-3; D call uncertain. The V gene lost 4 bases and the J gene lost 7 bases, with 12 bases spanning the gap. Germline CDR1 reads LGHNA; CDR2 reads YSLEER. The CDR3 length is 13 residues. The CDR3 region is CASSPKHGNTQYF. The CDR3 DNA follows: TGCGCCAGCAGCCCGAAGCATGGGAATACGCAGTATTTT.

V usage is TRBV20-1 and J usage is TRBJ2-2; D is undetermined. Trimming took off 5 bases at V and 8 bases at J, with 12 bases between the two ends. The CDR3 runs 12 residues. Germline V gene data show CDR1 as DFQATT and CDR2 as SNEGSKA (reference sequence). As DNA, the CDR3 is TGCAGTGCTCCTGACGAGGCGGGGGAGCTGTTTTTT. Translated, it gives CSAPDEAGELFF.

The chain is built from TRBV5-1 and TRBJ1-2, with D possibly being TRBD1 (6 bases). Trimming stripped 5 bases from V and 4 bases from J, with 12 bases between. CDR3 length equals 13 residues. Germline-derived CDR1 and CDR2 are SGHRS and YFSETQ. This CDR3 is CASRQGPSYGYTF. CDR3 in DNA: TGCGCCAGCAGACAGGGACCTTCCTATGGCTACACCTTC.

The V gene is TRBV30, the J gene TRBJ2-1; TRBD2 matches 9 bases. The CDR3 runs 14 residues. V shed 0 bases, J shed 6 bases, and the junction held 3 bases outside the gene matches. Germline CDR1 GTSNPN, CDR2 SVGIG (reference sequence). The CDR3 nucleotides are TGTGCCTGGAGTGTAGTAGCGGGAGCCAATGAGCAGTTCTTC. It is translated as CAWSVVAGANEQFF.

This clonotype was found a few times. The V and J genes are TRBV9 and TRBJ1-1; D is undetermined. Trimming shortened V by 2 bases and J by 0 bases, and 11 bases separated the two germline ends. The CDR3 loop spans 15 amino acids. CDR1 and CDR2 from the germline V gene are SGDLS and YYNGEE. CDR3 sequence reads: CASSVSGIMNTEAFF. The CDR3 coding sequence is TGTGCCAGCAGCGTGTCCGGTATTATGAACACTGAAGCTTTCTTT.

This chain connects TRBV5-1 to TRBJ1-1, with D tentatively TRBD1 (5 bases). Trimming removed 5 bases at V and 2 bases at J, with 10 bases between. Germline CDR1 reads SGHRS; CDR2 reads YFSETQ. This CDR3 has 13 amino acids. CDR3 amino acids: CASSSGDNTEAFF. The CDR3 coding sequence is TGCGCCAGCAGTTCGGGGGATAACACTGAAGCTTTCTTT. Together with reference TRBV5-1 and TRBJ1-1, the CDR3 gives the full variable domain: KAGVTQTPRYLIKTRGQQVTLSCSPISGHRSVSWYQQTPGQGLQFLFEYFSETQRNKGNFPGRFSGRQFSNSRSEMNVSTLELGDSALYLCASSSGDNTEAFFGQGTRLTVV.

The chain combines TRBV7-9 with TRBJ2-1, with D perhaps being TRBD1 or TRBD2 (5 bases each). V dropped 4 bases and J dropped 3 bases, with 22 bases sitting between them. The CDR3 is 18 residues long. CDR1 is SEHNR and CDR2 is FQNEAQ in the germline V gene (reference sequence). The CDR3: CASSSIPVRDSGYNEQFF. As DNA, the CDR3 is TGTGCCAGCAGCTCCATCCCGGTGCGAGACAGCGGCTACAATGAGCAGTTCTTC.